These T cell receptor beta chains were read from a single sample in a study of identical twins. A single record per CDR3 protein comes from TCRdb applying MiXCR to the 5' RACE reads. The sample holds 500,000 to 650,000 distinct CDR3 sequences, less than 9% seen once. Another study also made use of these data, one on yellow fever vaccine responses in identical twins.

Input material: PBMCs. The source of these receptors is a woman under 30 in good health. The CDR3 runs from the conserved cysteine through the conserved F or W. Fields, in order: J gene, clone size, V gene, D gene, CDR3 DNA, CDR3 protein. D genes are given only for firm matches. Not every row has a clone size; where given, it reads once, few, many or a size class.

J: TRBJ2-2
size: many
V: TRBV29-1
D: -
DNA: TGCAGCGTTGAAGGCAGTTTTGTCACCGGGGAGCTGTTTTTT
CDR3: CSVEGSFVTGELFF

J: TRBJ1-5
size: many
V: TRBV3-1
D: -
DNA: TGTGCCAGCAGCCAAGATGGGGGAAGAGACCAGCCCCAGCATTTT
CDR3: CASSQDGGRDQPQHF

J: TRBJ2-4
size: many
V: TRBV12-3/TRBV12-4
D: -
DNA: TGTGCCAGCAGCCGTACTAGGTCCCGTGAGGTACAGTACTTC
CDR3: CASSRTRSREVQYF

J: TRBJ2-5
size: -
V: TRBV4-1
D: TRBD2
DNA: TGCGCCAGCAGCCAAGATGGGCGAGCGGGGGGAGTGGGAGAGACCCAGTACTTC
CDR3: CASSQDGRAGGVGETQYF

J: TRBJ1-2
size: many
V: TRBV4-1
D: TRBD1
DNA: TGCGCCAGCAGCCAAGCCCAGGGGGCCGGCTATGGCTACACCTTC
CDR3: CASSQAQGAGYGYTF

J: TRBJ1-2
size: few
V: TRBV20-1
D: -
DNA: TGCAGTGCTAGCCCAGGGAGGGCGGGGGATTATGGCTACACCTTC
CDR3: CSASPGRAGDYGYTF

J: TRBJ2-5
size: -
V: TRBV2
D: TRBD2
DNA: TGTGCCAGCAGTATTGAAGCGGGGGGGTACCAAGAGACCCAGTACTTC
CDR3: CASSIEAGGYQETQYF

J: TRBJ1-5
size: few
V: TRBV20-1
D: -
DNA: TGCAGTGCTAGAGAAGGGGGGCGGGCTCAGCCCCAGCATTTT
CDR3: CSAREGGRAQPQHF

J: TRBJ1-2
size: -
V: TRBV20-1
D: -
DNA: TGCAGTGCTAGGGGAGGCTACACCTTC
CDR3: CSARGGYTF

J: TRBJ2-2
size: many
V: TRBV3-1
D: -
DNA: TGTGCCAGCAGCCAAACGGGGGACCACACCGGGGAGCTGTTTTTT
CDR3: CASSQTGDHTGELFF

J: TRBJ2-1
size: many
V: TRBV7-6
D: -
DNA: TGTGCCAGCAGCTTAGGACAGTACTCCTACAATGAGCAGTTCTTC
CDR3: CASSLGQYSYNEQFF

J: TRBJ1-1
size: few
V: TRBV10-3
D: -
DNA: TGTGCCATCAGTGACCCAGAAACCATGAACACTGAAGCTTTCTTT
CDR3: CAISDPETMNTEAFF

J: TRBJ2-3
size: -
V: TRBV2
D: TRBD1
DNA: TGTGCCAGCAGTGACCCGGACAGGGGCACGCAGTATTTT
CDR3: CASSDPDRGTQYF

J: TRBJ2-3
size: -
V: TRBV5-6
D: TRBD2
DNA: TGTGCCAGCAGCTTTTTGGCTAGCGGGGGGATCCAGGCAGATACGCAGTATTTT
CDR3: CASSFLASGGIQADTQYF

J: TRBJ2-2
size: many
V: TRBV6-2/TRBV6-3
D: TRBD2
DNA: TGTGCCAGCAGTTACTTGACTAGCGGGAAGAACACCGGGGAGCTGTTTTTT
CDR3: CASSYLTSGKNTGELFF

J: TRBJ2-5
size: many
V: TRBV5-1
D: -
DNA: TGCGCCAGCAGCTTGTACCCTGGTGGTGGGGAGACCCAGTACTTC
CDR3: CASSLYPGGGETQYF

J: TRBJ2-7
size: -
V: TRBV29-1
D: TRBD1
DNA: TGCAGCGTCCCCGGGACAGGATCCTACGAGCAGTACTTC
CDR3: CSVPGTGSYEQYF

J: TRBJ2-3
size: few
V: TRBV5-5
D: TRBD1
DNA: TGTGCCAGCAGCTTGAAGGGACAGGGCACGACCACAGATACGCAGTATTTT
CDR3: CASSLKGQGTTTDTQYF

J: TRBJ2-7
size: -
V: TRBV11-2
D: -
DNA: TGTGCCAGCAGCTTACTTTCCGGGACCACCCCTATATCCTACGAGCAGTACTTC
CDR3: CASSLLSGTTPISYEQYF

J: TRBJ2-6
size: -
V: TRBV5-1
D: -
DNA: TGCGCCAGCAGTCGACAGGCCGTGGCATCTGGGGCCAACGTCCTGACTTTC
CDR3: CASSRQAVASGANVLTF

J: TRBJ2-2
size: many
V: TRBV3-1
D: -
DNA: TGTGCCAGCAGCCAACGCGGGAACACCGGGGAGCTGTTTTTT
CDR3: CASSQRGNTGELFF

J: TRBJ2-4
size: many
V: TRBV12-3/TRBV12-4
D: -
DNA: TGTGCCAGCACTCCGGGGGAGGTGACCAAAAACATTCAGTACTTC
CDR3: CASTPGEVTKNIQYF

J: TRBJ1-6
size: many
V: TRBV4-1
D: -
DNA: TGCGCCAGCAGCCACGCACAGCCAAATTCACCCCTCCACTTT
CDR3: CASSHAQPNSPLHF

J: TRBJ2-3
size: many
V: TRBV2
D: -
DNA: TGTGCCAGCAGGGGAGGGACAGGCACAGATACGCAGTATTTT
CDR3: CASRGGTGTDTQYF

J: TRBJ1-2
size: many
V: TRBV12-3/TRBV12-4
D: TRBD1
DNA: TGTGCCAGCACCACCCGACAGGGACTCTATGGCTACACCTTC
CDR3: CASTTRQGLYGYTF

J: TRBJ2-2
size: few
V: TRBV12-3/TRBV12-4
D: TRBD2
DNA: TGTGCCAGCAGTTTACTTAAGGCTAGCGGGTACACCGGGGAGCTGTTTTTT
CDR3: CASSLLKASGYTGELFF

J: TRBJ2-2
size: -
V: TRBV20-1
D: -
DNA: TGCAGTGCTAGAGACCACGAGGGGGTCGGGGAGCTGTTTTTT
CDR3: CSARDHEGVGELFF

J: TRBJ1-6
size: few
V: TRBV12-3/TRBV12-4
D: -
DNA: TGTGCCAGCAGGTTAGGGGGTGACTCACCCCTCCACTTT
CDR3: CASRLGGDSPLHF

J: TRBJ2-7
size: few
V: TRBV12-3/TRBV12-4
D: TRBD2
DNA: TGTGCCAGCAGGGTCAGCGGGAGGCCCCCCTACGAGCAGTACTTC
CDR3: CASRVSGRPPYEQYF

J: TRBJ1-1
size: many
V: TRBV6-5
D: TRBD1
DNA: TGTGCCAGCAGTTACGGACAGGGCAACACTGAAGCTTTCTTT
CDR3: CASSYGQGNTEAFF

J: TRBJ1-1
size: -
V: TRBV4-1
D: TRBD1
DNA: TGCGCCAGCAGCCAGACACAGGGGGCGGACACTGAAGCTTTCTTT
CDR3: CASSQTQGADTEAFF

J: TRBJ1-1
size: -
V: TRBV11-2
D: -
DNA: TGTGCCAGCAGCTTAGATCCCTGGGTTACTGAAGCTTTCTTT
CDR3: CASSLDPWVTEAFF

J: TRBJ2-3
size: few
V: TRBV7-6
D: TRBD2
DNA: TGTGCCAGCAGCTTAGCGGTAGCGGGGACTCCAGATACGCAGTATTTT
CDR3: CASSLAVAGTPDTQYF

J: TRBJ2-5
size: many
V: TRBV2
D: TRBD2
DNA: TGTGCCAGCAATGGGCTAGCGGGGCAGTACTTC
CDR3: CASNGLAGQYF

J: TRBJ1-5
size: few
V: TRBV5-5
D: -
DNA: TGTGCCAGCAGCTTGGAACCGAAGGGCCAGCCCCAGCATTTT
CDR3: CASSLEPKGQPQHF

J: TRBJ2-7
size: many
V: TRBV5-1
D: TRBD1
DNA: TGCGCCAGCAGCTCCGGGACAGGGGCCTACGAGCAGTACTTC
CDR3: CASSSGTGAYEQYF

J: TRBJ1-2
size: many
V: TRBV7-9
D: -
DNA: TGTGCCAGCAGCTTAAGCCAGGGGAACTATGGCTACACCTTC
CDR3: CASSLSQGNYGYTF

J: TRBJ2-6
size: few
V: TRBV5-1
D: -
DNA: TGCGCCAGCAGCTTGGTTTTCGGGGTCTCTGGGGCCAACGTCCTGACTTTC
CDR3: CASSLVFGVSGANVLTF

J: TRBJ2-7
size: -
V: TRBV10-3
D: TRBD1
DNA: TGTGCCATCAGTGGCACGGGACAGGGGGCGCGTGAGCAGTACTTC
CDR3: CAISGTGQGAREQYF

J: TRBJ1-1
size: many
V: TRBV4-1
D: -
DNA: TGCGCCAGCAGCCAGGGACCTATCCCCTCCGCCGGCACTGAAGCTTTCTTT
CDR3: CASSQGPIPSAGTEAFF